The following is a TCR beta chain sequence with its context. The source of the sample is a study of blood T cell repertoires in COVID-19. At the level of the study: Italy, Spain and the United States were the sources of the convalescent and acute COVID-19 samples. PBMCs, B-cell-depleted T cells, or T cells were the source of the cDNA or gDNA that made up the material.

Trimming cost V 4 bases and J 5 bases; bases outside gene matches: 6. This CDR3 contains 14 residues. Per germline, CDR1 SGHRS and CDR2 YFSETQ. In the original analysis: Amplification from reference gene primers served as the basis for estimated nucleated cell counts. The method was immunoSEQ multiplex PCR; TCRdb's version includes in-frame clones alone and lacks a portion of them. The V and J calls and the clone size are those of that table, but D and trimming were determined from the DNA. The sample has some 300,000 clones, roughly 86% seen once. The chain couples TRBV5-1 to TRBJ2-7; 10 bases map to TRBD2. This TCR was recovered from a man in his sixties or seventies with acute or convalescent COVID-19. The sequenced sample was peripheral blood. In DNA form, the CDR3 reads TGCGCCAGCAGCGTGACACTAGCGGGGAACGAGCAGTACTTC. It specifies CASSVTLAGNEQYF. The full variable domain, with the rest looked up from reference TRBV5-1 and TRBJ2-7, is KAGVTQTPRYLIKTRGQQVTLSCSPISGHRSVSWYQQTPGQGLQFLFEYFSETQRNKGNFPGRFSGRQFSNSRSEMNVSTLELGDSALYLCASSVTLAGNEQYFGPGTRLTVT.